A single sample gave rise to the 14 T cell receptor beta chains below, sequenced in a study of blood T cell repertoires in COVID-19. TCRdb keeps only in-frame clones here, not all; method: immunoSEQ multiplex PCR. The sample has about 190,000 clones; about nine tenths are singletons. The sequencing sample was made of peripheral blood. All receptors derive from a man aged 35 to 55 with acute or convalescent COVID-19.

The rearrangement uses TRBV9 and TRBJ2-1; possibly TRBD2 for D (5 bases). The ends were cut back, 2 bases at V and 0 bases at J, with 12 bases in the middle. This CDR3 has 16 amino acids. Germline V CDR1 and CDR2: SGDLS, YYNGEE. CDR3 sequence reads: CASSVGAVGSYNEQFF. The DNA for the CDR3 is TGTGCCAGCAGCGTGGGAGCGGTGGGCTCCTACAATGAGCAGTTCTTC. The whole variable domain, remainder taken from reference TRBV9 and TRBJ2-1, is DSGVTQTPKHLITATGQRVTLRCSPRSGDLSVYWYQQSLDQGLQFLIQYYNGEERAKGNILERFSAQQFPDLHSELNLSSLELGDSALYFCASSVGAVGSYNEQFFGPGTRLTVL.

The chain links TRBV7-9 to TRBJ1-4, with 9 bases fitting TRBD1. Germline trimming cut 5 bases from V and 5 bases from J; bases unmatched to any gene: 3. Looked up from germline, CDR1 is SEHNR and CDR2 is FQNEAQ (reference sequence). This CDR3 region has 14 residues. The CDR3 region is CASSPGTGNEKLFF. In DNA, the CDR3 is TGTGCCAGCAGCCCCGGGACAGGGAATGAAAAACTGTTTTTT.

The chain has TRBV30 and TRBJ1-1; D is unresolved. The ends were cut back, 4 bases at V and 4 bases at J, with 7 bases in the middle. CDR3 length: 11 residues. Germline lookup yields CDR1 GTSNPN and CDR2 SVGIG (reference sequence). Here the CDR3 reads CAWTAVTEAFF. CDR3 bases: TGTGCCTGGACAGCGGTCACTGAAGCTTTCTTT. The full variable domain, in which reference TRBV30 and TRBJ1-1 provide the parts outside the CDR3, is SQTIHQWPATLVQPVGSPLSLECTVEGTSNPNLYWYRQAAGRGLQLLFYSVGIGQISSEVPQNLSASRPQDRQFILSSKKLLLSDSGFYLCAWTAVTEAFFGQGTRLTVV.

V is TRBV5-1 and J is TRBJ1-2, with 11 bases fitting TRBD1. In germline, CDR1 is SGHRS, CDR2 YFSETQ. The trim removed 2 bases at V and 3 bases at J, leaving 6 bases unmatched. The CDR3 has 16 amino acids. The CDR3 bases are TGCGCCAGCAGCTTACTCCCGGGACAGGGGGACTATGGCTACACCTTC. This sequence encodes CASSLLPGQGDYGYTF.

The chain uses TRBV9 and TRBJ2-1, with TRBD2 identical over 8 bases. CDR3 size: 16 residues. V was pared by 0 bases and J by 7 bases, with 9 bases of the junction left unmatched. Germline lookup yields CDR1 SGDLS and CDR2 YYNGEE. CDR3 amino acids: CASSVDLTGGRNEQFF. The CDR3 bases are TGTGCCAGCAGCGTAGATCTGACGGGGGGGCGAAATGAGCAGTTCTTC.

This chain joins TRBV5-1 and TRBJ2-5, with D unresolved. CDR1 and CDR2 from the germline V gene are SGHRS and YFSETQ. V was clipped by 4 bases and J by 2 bases, with 9 bases between them. The CDR3 is 13 amino acids. Here the CDR3 reads CASSGQTQETQYF. The CDR3 DNA follows: TGCGCCAGCAGCGGGCAGACACAAGAGACCCAGTACTTC.

The chain employs TRBV5-1 and TRBJ2-7, with 10 bases identical to TRBD1. The CDR3 has 15 amino acids. Per germline, CDR1 SGHRS and CDR2 YFSETQ. The trim removed 3 bases at V and 0 bases at J, leaving 3 bases unmatched. This chain's CDR3 is CASSYRTGGSYEQYF. As DNA, the CDR3 is TGCGCCAGCAGCTATAGGACAGGGGGCTCCTACGAGCAGTACTTC.

The rearrangement joins TRBV11-2 to TRBJ2-3; no reliable D call. The ends were cut back, 3 bases at V and 2 bases at J, with 12 bases in the middle. Germline values: CDR1 SGHAT, CDR2 FQNNGV. The CDR3 consists of 15 residues. This chain's CDR3 is CASSFERPYTDTQYF. In DNA, the CDR3 is TGTGCCAGCAGCTTTGAGCGTCCTTACACAGATACGCAGTATTTT.

This clone showed up just a few times. The chain employs TRBV5-6 and TRBJ1-2; D is possibly TRBD1 (5 bases). V lost 4 bases to trimming and J lost 2 bases, with 9 bases between them. Germline V gene sequence: CDR1 SGHDT, CDR2 YYEEEE. CDR3 length equals 13 residues. CDR3 protein: CASSPTENYGYTF. The CDR3 bases are TGTGCCAGCAGCCCGACAGAGAACTATGGCTACACCTTC.

This clone showed up just once. The chain is built from TRBV7-8 and TRBJ2-1, with TRBD2 matching over 11 bases. CDR3 length equals 16 residues. The V and J ends lost 2 bases and 4 bases, in that order; junction bases with no gene match: 4. Germline values: CDR1 SGHVS, CDR2 FQNEAQ. CDR3 DNA sequence: TGTGCCAGCAGCTTAAGACTAGCGGGATTGTACAATGAGCAGTTCTTC. Its translation: CASSLRLAGLYNEQFF.

The rearrangement uses TRBV27 and TRBJ2-1; TRBD1 might be the D (6 bases). The V gene's germline CDR1 is MNHEY and CDR2 SMNVEV (reference sequence). V lost 8 bases to trimming and J lost 6 bases, with 14 bases between them. The CDR3 length is 13 residues. The CDR3 nucleotides read TGTGCCAGCCGGTTAGGGGGAAGCAATGAGCAGTTCTTC. It encodes CASRLGGSNEQFF.

The chain links TRBV11-2 to TRBJ2-3; 11 nucleotides line up with TRBD2. V was pared by 5 bases and J by 6 bases, with 7 bases of the junction left unmatched. Looked up from germline, CDR1 is SGHAT and CDR2 is FQNNGV. This CDR3 has 15 residues. The DNA for the CDR3 is TGTGCCAGCAGCGCGACTAGCGGGGCTTTGGATACGCAGTATTTT. This gives the protein CASSATSGALDTQYF.

V gene TRBV5-1 combines with J gene TRBJ2-1; 9 bases fit TRBD2. The CDR3 runs to 20 residues. V lost 4 bases, J lost 0 bases, and 17 bases stayed unmatched. CDR1 and CDR2 (germline): SGHRS, YFSETQ. CDR3 coding DNA: TGCGCCAGCAGCCACCCGTCCCTTGCGGGGGGGCCCAGCTCCTACAATGAGCAGTTCTTC. Encoded protein: CASSHPSLAGGPSSYNEQFF.

This clone was observed once. The chain is built from TRBV2 and TRBJ2-3, with D unresolved. The CDR3 runs 14 residues. The V end lost 2 bases, the J end lost 1 base, and 7 bases lay between the germline ends. Germline V gives CDR1 SNHLY, CDR2 FYNNEI. The CDR3 spells CASSESARTDTQYF. The CDR3, as DNA: TGTGCCAGCAGTGAAAGCGCCCGCACAGATACGCAGTATTTT.